These T cell receptor beta chains were read from a single sample in a study of cytomegalovirus exposure and HLA in healthy donors. Method: immunoSEQ multiplex PCR; TCRdb's copy keeps in-frame clones and lacks some. The data contain approximately 150,000 clones, approximately 80% of them singletons. Sequencing was done on a sample of PBMCs. The receptors were gathered from a man aged 18 to 29 in good health and CMV-seropositive. CDR3s include the opening cysteine and the closing phenylalanine or tryptophan. D genes are given only for firm matches. Rows give clone size only sometimes, using once, few, many, or a class for an expanded clone.

d_call: TRBD2; j_call: TRBJ2-2; clone_size: few; v_call: TRBV7-8; cdr3_aa: CASSFTSGTGELFF; cdr3_nt: TGTGCCAGCAGCTTTACTAGCGGAACCGGGGAGCTGTTTTTT
d_call: NA; j_call: TRBJ2-1; clone_size: NA; v_call: TRBV4-2; cdr3_aa: CASSQGGGRGNEQFF; cdr3_nt: TGTGCCAGCAGCCAAGGAGGGGGGCGGGGGAATGAGCAGTTCTTC
d_call: TRBD1; j_call: TRBJ1-3; clone_size: NA; v_call: TRBV7-2; cdr3_aa: CASSLAGDSSGNTIYF; cdr3_nt: TGTGCCAGCAGCTTAGCGGGGGACAGCTCTGGAAACACCATATATTTT
d_call: TRBD1; j_call: TRBJ1-1; clone_size: NA; v_call: TRBV9; cdr3_aa: CASSDRQGAGGTEAFF; cdr3_nt: TGTGCCAGCAGCGATAGACAGGGGGCTGGTGGAACTGAAGCTTTCTTT
d_call: NA; j_call: TRBJ1-5; clone_size: NA; v_call: TRBV28; cdr3_aa: CASSLRPPGRNQPQHF; cdr3_nt: TGTGCCAGCAGTTTAAGGCCTCCGGGTCGCAATCAGCCCCAGCATTTT
d_call: TRBD1; j_call: TRBJ1-1; clone_size: once; v_call: TRBV2; cdr3_aa: CASSGTQGGSTEAFF; cdr3_nt: TGTGCCAGCAGTGGTACACAGGGGGGGAGCACTGAAGCTTTCTTT
d_call: NA; j_call: TRBJ2-2; clone_size: NA; v_call: TRBV11-1; cdr3_aa: CASSLARANTGELFF; cdr3_nt: TGTGCCAGCAGCCTTGCTCGCGCGAACACCGGGGAGCTGTTTTTT
d_call: NA; j_call: TRBJ1-1; clone_size: NA; v_call: TRBV5-1; cdr3_aa: CASSLAKLVEAEAFF; cdr3_nt: TGCGCCAGCAGCTTGGCCAAGTTAGTTGAGGCTGAAGCTTTCTTT
d_call: NA; j_call: TRBJ1-6; clone_size: NA; v_call: TRBV19; cdr3_aa: CASSPGVNSPLHF; cdr3_nt: TGTGCCAGTAGTCCGGGTGTTAATTCACCCCTCCACTTT
d_call: TRBD1; j_call: TRBJ2-6; clone_size: once; v_call: TRBV10-2; cdr3_aa: CASSNIGQGFSSGANVLTF; cdr3_nt: TGCGCCAGCAGTAATATAGGACAGGGTTTCAGCTCTGGGGCCAACGTCCTGACTTTC
d_call: NA; j_call: TRBJ2-5; clone_size: NA; v_call: TRBV19; cdr3_aa: CASTSTRQEQETQYF; cdr3_nt: TGTGCCAGTACCTCAACCAGACAGGAGCAAGAGACCCAGTACTTC
d_call: NA; j_call: TRBJ2-6; clone_size: once; v_call: TRBV6-1; cdr3_aa: CASSEDQGHSSGANVLTF; cdr3_nt: TGTGCCAGCAGTGAAGATCAGGGGCACAGCTCTGGGGCCAACGTCCTGACTTTC
d_call: NA; j_call: TRBJ2-5; clone_size: few; v_call: TRBV21-1; cdr3_aa: CASSKEEWTSGSNKRETQYF; cdr3_nt: TGTGCCAGCAGCAAAGAGGAGTGGACTAGCGGGAGTAACAAGAGGGAGACCCAGTACTTC
d_call: NA; j_call: TRBJ2-3; clone_size: NA; v_call: TRBV5-1; cdr3_aa: CASRAGVADTQYF; cdr3_nt: TGCGCCAGCAGGGCAGGGGTTGCAGATACGCAGTATTTT
d_call: NA; j_call: TRBJ2-1; clone_size: NA; v_call: TRBV9; cdr3_aa: CASSVDQGTYNEQFF; cdr3_nt: TGTGCCAGCAGCGTAGACCAGGGGACGTACAATGAGCAGTTCTTC
d_call: NA; j_call: TRBJ1-4; clone_size: NA; v_call: TRBV19; cdr3_aa: CASSIDRGQEKLFF; cdr3_nt: TGTGCCAGTAGTATAGATCGGGGACAAGAAAAACTGTTTTTT
d_call: NA; j_call: TRBJ2-1; clone_size: NA; v_call: TRBV7-2; cdr3_aa: CASSLVGSSYNEQFF; cdr3_nt: TGTGCCAGCAGCTTAGTGGGGAGCTCCTACAATGAGCAGTTCTTC
d_call: TRBD1; j_call: TRBJ2-3; clone_size: NA; v_call: TRBV9; cdr3_aa: CASSVRTGGSTDTQYF; cdr3_nt: TGTGCCAGCAGCGTTAGGACAGGGGGGAGCACAGATACGCAGTATTTT
d_call: NA; j_call: TRBJ1-2; clone_size: once; v_call: TRBV6-4; cdr3_aa: CASSSEARRGYTF; cdr3_nt: TGTGCCAGCAGTTCCGAAGCCAGGCGTGGCTACACCTTC
d_call: NA; j_call: TRBJ2-2; clone_size: NA; v_call: TRBV5-1; cdr3_aa: CASSPGGGVNIGELFF; cdr3_nt: TGCGCCAGCAGCCCCGGAGGGGGCGTGAACATCGGGGAGCTGTTTTTT
d_call: NA; j_call: TRBJ1-1; clone_size: NA; v_call: TRBV27; cdr3_aa: CASSETPPPANTEAFF; cdr3_nt: TGTGCCAGCAGTGAGACACCCCCGCCTGCGAACACTGAAGCTTTCTTT
d_call: TRBD1; j_call: TRBJ2-2; clone_size: NA; v_call: TRBV10-3; cdr3_aa: CAIREYTGVAGTGELFF; cdr3_nt: TGTGCCATCAGGGAATATACAGGGGTGGCTGGCACCGGGGAGCTGTTTTTT
d_call: NA; j_call: TRBJ2-6; clone_size: NA; v_call: TRBV6-1; cdr3_aa: CASSERGSGANVLTF; cdr3_nt: TGTGCCAGCAGTGAACGGGGCTCTGGGGCCAACGTCCTGACTTTC
d_call: NA; j_call: TRBJ1-1; clone_size: NA; v_call: TRBV9; cdr3_aa: CASSVGEGGTEAFF; cdr3_nt: TGTGCCAGCAGCGTAGGGGAGGGAGGCACTGAAGCTTTCTTT
d_call: TRBD2; j_call: TRBJ2-3; clone_size: NA; v_call: TRBV9; cdr3_aa: CASSVAGTSGTDTQYF; cdr3_nt: TGTGCCAGCAGCGTAGCCGGGACTAGCGGCACAGATACGCAGTATTTT
d_call: NA; j_call: TRBJ2-7; clone_size: NA; v_call: TRBV30; cdr3_aa: CALSSSSYEQYF; cdr3_nt: TGTGCCCTTAGCAGTTCCTCCTACGAGCAGTACTTC
d_call: TRBD1; j_call: TRBJ1-2; clone_size: NA; v_call: TRBV14; cdr3_aa: CASSQVGTAFFYGYTF; cdr3_nt: TGTGCCAGCAGCCAGGTCGGGACAGCGTTTTTCTATGGCTACACCTTC
d_call: TRBD2; j_call: TRBJ2-1; clone_size: NA; v_call: TRBV9; cdr3_aa: CASSDGLDSYNEQFF; cdr3_nt: TGTGCCAGCAGCGACGGACTAGATTCTTACAATGAGCAGTTCTTC
d_call: TRBD2; j_call: TRBJ2-1; clone_size: NA; v_call: TRBV9; cdr3_aa: CASSVEGLPPYNEQFF; cdr3_nt: TGTGCCAGCAGCGTAGAGGGACTACCCCCCTACAATGAGCAGTTCTTC
d_call: TRBD1; j_call: TRBJ2-7; clone_size: NA; v_call: TRBV7-8; cdr3_aa: CASSPGTGKYEQYF; cdr3_nt: TGTGCCAGCAGCCCGGGGACAGGGAAATACGAGCAGTACTTC
d_call: TRBD1; j_call: TRBJ2-7; clone_size: NA; v_call: TRBV27; cdr3_aa: CASSLRGQGVYEQYF; cdr3_nt: TGTGCCAGCAGTTTACGGGGACAGGGGGTCTACGAGCAGTACTTC
d_call: TRBD2; j_call: TRBJ2-6; clone_size: NA; v_call: TRBV9; cdr3_aa: CASSVAAGGTGANVLTF; cdr3_nt: TGTGCCAGCAGCGTAGCGGCCGGGGGGACTGGGGCCAACGTCCTGACTTTC
d_call: TRBD2; j_call: TRBJ2-3; clone_size: NA; v_call: TRBV6-4; cdr3_aa: CASSDLAGAVADTQYF; cdr3_nt: TGTGCCAGCAGTGACTTAGCGGGAGCGGTCGCAGATACGCAGTATTTT
d_call: NA; j_call: TRBJ2-4; clone_size: few; v_call: TRBV18; cdr3_aa: CASSSGGGTKNSQYF; cdr3_nt: TGTGCCAGCTCAAGTGGCGGGGGCACCAAAAACAGTCAGTACTTC
d_call: TRBD2; j_call: TRBJ2-2; clone_size: once; v_call: TRBV6-5; cdr3_aa: CASGGRGTGELFF; cdr3_nt: TGTGCCAGCGGCGGGAGAGGGACCGGGGAGCTGTTTTTT
d_call: NA; j_call: TRBJ2-5; clone_size: NA; v_call: TRBV28; cdr3_aa: CASTGETQYF; cdr3_nt: TGTGCCAGCACCGGGGAGACCCAGTACTTC
d_call: NA; j_call: TRBJ2-2; clone_size: NA; v_call: TRBV5-1; cdr3_aa: CASSLMGSRNTGELFF; cdr3_nt: TGCGCCAGCAGCTTGATGGGCTCTCGGAACACCGGGGAGCTGTTTTTT
d_call: TRBD1; j_call: TRBJ1-6; clone_size: once; v_call: TRBV6-6; cdr3_aa: CASRNGQEDNSPLHF; cdr3_nt: TGTGCCAGCAGGAACGGACAGGAAGATAATTCACCCCTCCACTTT
d_call: NA; j_call: TRBJ1-1; clone_size: NA; v_call: TRBV15; cdr3_aa: CATSRDVTVTEAFF; cdr3_nt: TGTGCCACCAGCAGAGATGTTACGGTTACTGAAGCTTTCTTT
d_call: NA; j_call: TRBJ2-7; clone_size: few; v_call: TRBV5-1; cdr3_aa: CASSLDAGDYEQYF; cdr3_nt: TGCGCCAGCAGCTTGGATGCAGGGGACTACGAGCAGTACTTC
d_call: TRBD2; j_call: TRBJ2-7; clone_size: NA; v_call: TRBV5-4; cdr3_aa: CASSRTSGRADEQYF; cdr3_nt: TGTGCCAGCAGCCGGACTAGCGGGAGGGCCGACGAGCAGTACTTC
d_call: TRBD1; j_call: TRBJ1-1; clone_size: NA; v_call: TRBV5-4; cdr3_aa: CASSLQGGGDTEAFF; cdr3_nt: TGTGCCAGCAGCTTACAGGGGGGTGGGGACACTGAAGCTTTCTTT
d_call: NA; j_call: TRBJ1-3; clone_size: NA; v_call: TRBV19; cdr3_aa: CASSIGESGNTIYF; cdr3_nt: TGTGCCAGTAGTATAGGAGAGTCTGGAAACACCATATATTTT
d_call: NA; j_call: TRBJ1-4; clone_size: once; v_call: TRBV7-9; cdr3_aa: CASSLVEEKLFF; cdr3_nt: TGTGCCAGCAGCTTAGTTGAGGAAAAACTGTTTTTT
d_call: NA; j_call: TRBJ1-5; clone_size: few; v_call: TRBV5-8; cdr3_aa: CASRQGLYDSNQPQHF; cdr3_nt: TGTGCCAGCAGACAAGGACTTTACGATAGCAATCAGCCCCAGCATTTT
d_call: NA; j_call: TRBJ1-4; clone_size: NA; v_call: TRBV30; cdr3_aa: CAWSVSPGGNEKLFF; cdr3_nt: TGTGCCTGGAGTGTCTCCCCCGGGGGGAATGAAAAACTGTTTTTT
d_call: TRBD1; j_call: TRBJ2-5; clone_size: few; v_call: TRBV29-1; cdr3_aa: CSVIGQGEETQYF; cdr3_nt: TGCAGCGTGATCGGACAGGGGGAAGAGACCCAGTACTTC
d_call: NA; j_call: TRBJ2-1; clone_size: NA; v_call: TRBV4-2; cdr3_aa: CASRQGESYNEQFF; cdr3_nt: TGTGCCAGCAGACAGGGAGAGTCCTACAATGAGCAGTTCTTC
d_call: NA; j_call: TRBJ1-2; clone_size: NA; v_call: TRBV7-2; cdr3_aa: CASSSSGGTYGYTF; cdr3_nt: TGTGCCAGCAGCTCGAGCGGAGGCACCTATGGCTACACCTTC
d_call: TRBD1; j_call: TRBJ2-3; clone_size: NA; v_call: TRBV6-1; cdr3_aa: CASYRGPTDTQYF; cdr3_nt: TGTGCCAGCTACAGGGGGCCCACAGATACGCAGTATTTT
d_call: TRBD1; j_call: TRBJ2-7; clone_size: NA; v_call: TRBV5-1; cdr3_aa: CASSPWDSESYEQYF; cdr3_nt: TGCGCCAGCAGCCCCTGGGACAGTGAGTCCTACGAGCAGTACTTC
d_call: TRBD1; j_call: TRBJ1-3; clone_size: NA; v_call: TRBV7-9; cdr3_aa: CASSLEWDSKTIYF; cdr3_nt: TGTGCCAGCAGCTTAGAATGGGACAGCAAGACCATATATTTT
d_call: NA; j_call: TRBJ2-1; clone_size: NA; v_call: TRBV30; cdr3_aa: CAWSNKARGEQFF; cdr3_nt: TGTGCCTGGAGTAATAAGGCACGAGGTGAGCAGTTCTTC